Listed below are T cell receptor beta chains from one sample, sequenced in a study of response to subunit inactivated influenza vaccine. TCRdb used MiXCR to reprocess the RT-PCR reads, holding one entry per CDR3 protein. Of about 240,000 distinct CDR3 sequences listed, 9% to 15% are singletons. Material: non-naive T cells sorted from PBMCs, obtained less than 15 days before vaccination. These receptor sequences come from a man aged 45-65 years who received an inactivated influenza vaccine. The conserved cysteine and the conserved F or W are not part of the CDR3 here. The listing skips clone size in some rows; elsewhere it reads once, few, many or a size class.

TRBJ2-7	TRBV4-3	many	ASSQEGPTGGSYEQY
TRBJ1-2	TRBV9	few	ASSQARNGYGYT
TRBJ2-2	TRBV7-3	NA	ASSPQNTGELF
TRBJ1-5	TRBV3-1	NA	ASSQGVSNQPQH
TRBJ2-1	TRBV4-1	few	ASSQKVSSEQF
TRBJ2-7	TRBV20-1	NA	SARLAGQHEQY
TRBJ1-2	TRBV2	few	ASSERIGGTDYT
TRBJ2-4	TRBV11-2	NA	ASSLGTGMQNIQY
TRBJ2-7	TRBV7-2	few	ASSFIREGEQY
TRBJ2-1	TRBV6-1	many	ASRGQVGLTTKQF
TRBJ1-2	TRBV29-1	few	SVAETGRSQDGYT
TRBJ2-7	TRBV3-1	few	ASSQVPRGGAGVGSYEQY
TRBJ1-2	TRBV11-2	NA	ASSLVTNYGYT
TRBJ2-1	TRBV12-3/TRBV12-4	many	ASSIRLSGRADSYNEQF
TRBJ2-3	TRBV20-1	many	SAKRTSGTRGADTQY
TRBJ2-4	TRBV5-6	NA	ASSLVTSGRARSKNIQY
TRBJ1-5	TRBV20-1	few	STQLRALNQPQH
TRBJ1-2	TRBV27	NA	ASKRTGFNYGYT
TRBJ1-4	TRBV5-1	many	ASSLFGETNEKLF
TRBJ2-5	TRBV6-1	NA	ASSRQGAQETQY
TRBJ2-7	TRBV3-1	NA	ASSRLYEQY
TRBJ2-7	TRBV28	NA	ASSSQGVQGNEQY
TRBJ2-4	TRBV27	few	ASSLTRAGVNIQY
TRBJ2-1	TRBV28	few	ASKTGPRWF
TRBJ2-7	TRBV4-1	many	ASSQSQGAYEQY
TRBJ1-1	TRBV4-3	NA	ASSQDLGRDTEAF
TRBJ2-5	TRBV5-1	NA	ASSYTGSRGETQY
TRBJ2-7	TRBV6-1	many	ASYGLTYEQY
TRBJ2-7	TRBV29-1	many	SVEGEGRSGYEQY
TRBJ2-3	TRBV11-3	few	ASSLSGGSTDTQY
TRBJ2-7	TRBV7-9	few	ASSLYQSSYEQY
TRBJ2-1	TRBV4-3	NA	ASSQDLRQEGYEQF
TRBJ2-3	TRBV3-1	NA	ASSRQPGLGDTQY
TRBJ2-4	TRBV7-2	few	ASVARDALAKNIQY
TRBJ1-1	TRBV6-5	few	ASSYLGRNTEAF
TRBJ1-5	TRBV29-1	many	SVRDGNQPQH
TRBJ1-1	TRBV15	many	ATSSTTGNTEAF
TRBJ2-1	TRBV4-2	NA	ASSPGLAGGLGYNEQF
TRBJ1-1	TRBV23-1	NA	ASSHRFRANTEAF
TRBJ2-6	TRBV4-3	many	ASSQDFLSSSGANVLT
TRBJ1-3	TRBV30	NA	AWSVPERWNTIY
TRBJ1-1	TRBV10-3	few	AISARGSEAF
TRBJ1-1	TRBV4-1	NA	ASSLDRATEAF
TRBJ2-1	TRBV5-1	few	ASSPRGALVSEQF
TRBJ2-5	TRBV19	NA	ASRSGSRETQY
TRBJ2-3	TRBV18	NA	ASSPAGTLATDTQY
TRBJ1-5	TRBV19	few	ASSKRQVGNQPQH
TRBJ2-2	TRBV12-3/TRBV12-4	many	ASSFDGNTGELF
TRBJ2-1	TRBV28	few	ASSLVQGYEQF
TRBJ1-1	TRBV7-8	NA	ASSLASILSWTGNTEAF
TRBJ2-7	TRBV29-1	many	SAREGSYEQY
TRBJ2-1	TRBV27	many	ASGGLAGYYNEQF
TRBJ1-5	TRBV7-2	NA	ASSSDRFVPPQH
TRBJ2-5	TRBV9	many	ASSVGGESGKTQY
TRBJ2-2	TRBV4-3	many	ASSQDTDWGTTGELF